The 2 T cell receptor beta chains reported below all come from one sample, sequenced in a study of blood T cell repertoires in COVID-19. Using immunoSEQ multiplex PCR, the repertoire was profiled, and TCRdb retains in-frame clones only, with some absent. Here the sample spans around 200,000 clones, roughly 77% being singletons. Material for sequencing was peripheral blood. The receptors were gathered from a woman aged 40 to 49 with COVID-19, enrolled during active disease.

The chain recombines TRBV7-2 with TRBJ1-2; 8 bases map to TRBD1. The J segment lost 8 bases and the V segment lost 2 bases, leaving 10 bases of the junction unmatched. The CDR3 spans 15 residues. Germline V gene data show CDR1 as SGHTA and CDR2 as FQGNSA. CDR3 nucleotide sequence: TGTGCCAGCAGCTTATATTTGTTGACAGGGGAAGGCTACACCTTC. It translates to CASSLYLLTGEGYTF. The whole variable domain, filled in from reference TRBV7-2 and TRBJ1-2, reads GAGVSQSPSNKVTEKGKDVELRCDPISGHTALYWYRQSLGQGLEFLIYFQGNSAPDKSGLPSDRFSAERTGGSVSTLTIQRTQQEDSAVYLCASSLYLLTGEGYTFGSGTRLTVV.

The V and J genes are TRBV19 and TRBJ2-7; the match to TRBD1 covers 10 bases. This CDR3 spans 13 amino acids. V lost 6 bases and J lost 3; bases outside the gene matches: 2. Germline V gene lookup returns CDR1 LNHDA and CDR2 SQIVND (reference sequence). This chain's CDR3 is CASSGQGVYEQYF. The CDR3 DNA sequence: TGTGCCAGTAGCGGACAGGGGGTCTACGAGCAGTACTTC.